Listed here are 12 T cell receptor beta chains from one sample, sequenced in a study of blood T cell repertoires in COVID-19 (TCRdb year 2020). Receptors were amplified or captured by the immunoSEQ multiplex PCR assay. TCRdb mirrors the immuneACCESS table, restricted to in-frame sequences. Some clones are absent from its copies; in checked studies, under half trace to an unresolved V gene, and the reason for the others is unknown. The sample profile shows 200,000 to 250,000 clones; 70% to 90% of them were found once. Jointly, the top ten make up 1.5% to 2% of the sample. Specimen: PBMCs or T cells enriched from blood (not recorded which). These receptors came from a man in his forties or fifties who had recovered from COVID-19.

This clone was recorded once. The J gene is TRBJ2-1, the V gene TRBV5-3, with 16 nucleotides matching TRBD2. TRBV5-3 is reported as an ORF; its role is uncertain. This CDR3 spans 21 amino acids. V was pared by 4 bases and J by 0 bases, with 13 bases of the junction left unmatched. The CDR3 sequence is CARSKRTGTSGRGSSYNEQFF. The DNA of the CDR3 is TGTGCCAGAAGCAAGAGAACCGGGACTAGCGGGAGGGGGAGCTCCTACAATGAGCAGTTCTTC.

The chain joins TRBV27 to TRBJ2-1; TRBD1 matches at 8 bases. CDR1 and CDR2 from the germline V gene are MNHEY and SMNVEV (reference sequence). V dropped 6 bases and J dropped 14; count of bases not matched to a gene: 12. This CDR3 contains 13 residues. The CDR3 DNA reads TGTGCCAGCAGCCGTGCTCAGGGGGCTGCGAAGTTCTTC. This translates into CASSRAQGAAKFF.

The V gene is TRBV30, the J gene TRBJ1-5; D call uncertain. The CDR3 totals 14 residues. Germline V lookup: CDR1 GTSNPN, CDR2 SVGIG (reference sequence). With 3 bases removed from V and 2 bases from J, the gap between germline ends came to 11 bases. This chain's CDR3 is CAWSIGSRNQPQHF. The CDR3 DNA sequence: TGTGCCTGGAGCATCGGTTCGCGCAATCAGCCCCAGCATTTT.

The V gene is TRBV6-4, the J gene TRBJ2-3, with TRBD1 identical over 9 bases. Unmatched junction bases numbered 11, after V lost 0 bases and J lost 4 bases. The CDR3 has 18 amino acids. The germline gives CDR1 MRHNA, CDR2 SNTAGT. The CDR3 DNA reads TGTGCCAGCAGTGACTCGCAGCCCCGGGACAGGGATTCAGATACGCAGTATTTT. This sequence encodes CASSDSQPRDRDSDTQYF.

Concerning this clone: Additional DNA sequences in this sample encode the identical CDR3. The V gene is TRBV9, the J gene TRBJ1-1; no definite D call. Trimming took 0 bases from V and 1 from J, leaving 7 bases between them. Germline lookup yields CDR1 SGDLS and CDR2 YYNGEE. The CDR3 is made up of 14 amino acids. The CDR3 sequence is CASSVGSGNTEAFF. In DNA, the CDR3 is TGTGCCAGCAGCGTAGGTTCGGGGAACACTGAAGCTTTCTTT.

This chain joins TRBV19 and TRBJ1-3; D remains ambiguous. The CDR3 runs to 15 residues. Deletions cut 5 bases from V and 0 bases from J, with 11 bases between. Germline V gives CDR1 LNHDA, CDR2 SQIVND (reference sequence). The CDR3 reads CASSLTSSSGNTIYF. CDR3 bases: TGTGCCAGTAGTCTGACTAGCAGCTCTGGAAACACCATATATTTT. Filled out from reference TRBV19 and TRBJ1-3, the complete variable domain reads DGGITQSPKYLFRKEGQNVTLSCEQNLNHDAMYWYRQDPGQGLRLIYYSQIVNDFQKGDIAEGYSVSREKKESFPLTVTSAQKNPTAFYLCASSLTSSSGNTIYFGEGSWLTVV.

The chain is built from TRBV19 and TRBJ1-3; D not resolved. V lost 2 bases, J lost 0 bases, and 17 bases lay in between. Germline lookup yields CDR1 LNHDA and CDR2 SQIVND (reference sequence). This CDR3 region has 18 residues. Here the CDR3 DNA reads TGTGCCAGTAGTATACCACTCGGCCGGAGCAGCTCTGGAAACACCATATATTTT. It codes for CASSIPLGRSSSGNTIYF.

The chain is built from TRBV5-1 and TRBJ1-2, with 7 bases identical to TRBD1. Germline trimming cut 4 bases from V and 6 bases from J; bases unmatched to any gene: 9. The CDR3 has 14 residues. Germline V gene lookup returns CDR1 SGHRS and CDR2 YFSETQ. CDR3 DNA sequence: TGCGCCAGCAGCAACGGGACAGTTATTCATGGCTACACCTTC. Translated: CASSNGTVIHGYTF.

CDR3 in DNA: TGTGCCAGCAGTTTATCCACCCCATACAGGGGGCGCAGGCAAGAGACCCAGTACTTC. This sequence encodes CASSLSTPYRGRRQETQYF. The chain combines TRBV27 with TRBJ2-5, with 9 bases identical to TRBD1. Per germline, CDR1 MNHEY and CDR2 SMNVEV (reference sequence). Losses at the gene ends were 0 bases for V and 2 bases for J; bases not matched to a gene: 13. This CDR3 contains 19 residues.

The gene calls are TRBV5-1 and TRBJ2-1; 11 bases line up with TRBD2. Per the germline V gene, CDR1 is SGHRS and CDR2 is YFSETQ. Trimming cost V 0 bases and J 7 bases; bases outside gene matches: 12. The CDR3 contains 18 residues. CDR3: CASSLVPGLAGGWNEQFF. The CDR3 DNA reads as TGCGCCAGCAGCTTGGTTCCAGGGCTAGCGGGAGGATGGAATGAGCAGTTCTTC.

As DNA, the CDR3 is TGTGCCACCCTGGGACAGGGGGCCCGGTCCCCTTTCTACACCTTC. It translates to CATLGQGARSPFYTF. The chain recombines TRBV27 with TRBJ1-2, with 12 bases matching TRBD1. V gave up 10 bases and J gave up 10 bases; unmatched junction bases: 16. The CDR3 runs 15 residues. Germline V gene sequence: CDR1 MNHEY, CDR2 SMNVEV (reference sequence).

The chain combines TRBV5-1 with TRBJ1-3; D unresolved. CDR3 length: 14 residues. The V gene's germline CDR1 is SGHRS and CDR2 YFSETQ. Deletions cut 1 base from V and 8 bases from J, with 13 bases between. The CDR3 spells CASSLFSGSDTIYF. Here the CDR3 DNA reads TGCGCCAGCAGCTTGTTTTCGGGGTCGGACACCATATATTTT.